This is a list of T cell receptor beta chains from one sample in a study of cytomegalovirus exposure and HLA in healthy donors. Clones were read by immunoSEQ multiplex PCR, and TCRdb kept only the in-frame ones, dropping some. Altogether 160,000 or so clones are present, around 77% being singletons, with the ten largest covering about 2.4%. The sequencing input was PBMCs. These receptors all stem from a man aged 60 to 75 in good health and CMV-seronegative. CDR3s include the opening cysteine and the closing phenylalanine or tryptophan. The order of the fields is J gene, V gene, CDR3 protein.

TRBJ2-3 TRBV7-9 CASRAGTTILGF
TRBJ1-1 TRBV19 CASSIGRGTMNTEAFF
TRBJ1-1 TRBV18 CASSPGTPNTEAFF
TRBJ1-3 TRBV6-4 CASSRGDRGNRSGNTIYF
TRBJ1-5 TRBV29-1 CSVGELGQPQHF
TRBJ1-3 TRBV19 CASSTSQVNSGNTIYF
TRBJ1-4 TRBV15 CATSRDLGQGDEKLFF
TRBJ2-1 TRBV9 CASSVDPPPSGRVNEQFF
TRBJ2-5 TRBV2 CASSRGLTETQYF
TRBJ2-7 TRBV19 CAASERGTFYEQYF
TRBJ1-5 TRBV5-6 CASSAGGHSNQPQNF
TRBJ1-1 TRBV4-1 CASSQDHRGNTEAFF
TRBJ2-1 TRBV6-5 CASSYPGSYNEQFF
TRBJ2-7 TRBV2 CASTRDRGSEQYF
TRBJ1-4 TRBV18 CASSSDRGEKLFF
TRBJ1-6 TRBV30 CAWKSTGSSPLHF
TRBJ1-5 TRBV2 CASKNEGSNQPQHF
TRBJ1-1 TRBV4-1 CASSQESRQNTEAFF
TRBJ2-1 TRBV6-4 CASTTGGDNSYNEQFF
TRBJ2-1 TRBV6-4 CASSDSGTGGYNEQFF
TRBJ2-3 TRBV9 CASSVDRGRAADTQYF
TRBJ1-1 TRBV18 CASSQRTGPVRENTEAFF
TRBJ1-1 TRBV5-1 CASSLGQPMNTEAFF
TRBJ2-1 TRBV28 CASRPPRQVTYNEQFF
TRBJ2-4 TRBV5-4 CASSLAGRVGRRGQYF
TRBJ2-5 TRBV5-4 CASSAWTGGETQYF
TRBJ1-1 TRBV6-1 CASTALNRDTEAFF
TRBJ2-3 TRBV5-4 CASSSFPDTSTDTQYF
TRBJ2-1 TRBV2 CASSVPGGNNEQFF
TRBJ2-5 TRBV9 CASSDRRLAGEQQETQYF
TRBJ1-1 TRBV6-1 CASSEASRGTEAFF
TRBJ2-7 TRBV10-3 CAISGQADGVYEQYF
TRBJ2-3 TRBV6-5 CASLPGGYSTDTQYF
TRBJ1-2 TRBV10-2 CASSDSYGYTF
TRBJ1-1 TRBV7-9 CASSLARGMNTEAFF
TRBJ2-1 TRBV28 CASSLQIPEQFF